This T cell receptor beta chain was retrieved from a study of cytotoxic CD8 clonotypes in ibrutinib-treated CLL. Study-wide context: Response was recorded as partial in roughly 24 patients and complete in 2; at median about 6 years, approximately 14 remained remitted and approximately twelve had progressed. Following treatment for a median about 12 months, range 6 to 36, response samples were then taken.

Trimming removed 4 bases from V and 2 bases from J, with 14 bases in between. Looked up from germline, CDR1 is MGHRA and CDR2 is YSYEKL. This CDR3 is 15 amino acids long. Measured with immunoSEQ multiplex PCR; TCRdb has only the in-frame clones, and not every one. This table holds some 120,000 clones, more than 55% found once. This clone has more than one count but fewer than ten. Its antigen is undetermined. Findings of the study overall: Clonality was higher at ibrutinib response and returned toward baseline at progression.

The gene calls are TRBV4-1 and TRBJ1-1, with D possibly being TRBD1 (5 bases). This receptor was identified in a human donor with chronic lymphocytic leukemia. The sample was PBMCs, taken after 24 months of ibrutinib treatment. In nucleotides, the CDR3 is TGCGCCAGCAGCCGTCCTGGGGCAGCAAACACTGAAGCTTTCTTT. Amino acid sequence: CASSRPGAANTEAFF.